What follows are 27 T cell receptor beta chains derived from one specimen sequenced in a study of response to subunit inactivated influenza vaccine. Each CDR3 protein gets one entry after TCRdb re-called the RT-PCR reads with MiXCR. The sample consists of 530,000 or so distinct CDR3 sequences, around 13% of them appearing once. The material was PBMCs from blood, obtained roughly 12 days after vaccination. The receptors derive from a man aged 50 to 60 who received an inactivated influenza vaccine.

This chain links TRBV10-3 with TRBJ2-2; D may be TRBD1 (6 bases). The CDR3 consists of 14 residues. Looked up from germline, CDR1 is ENHRY and CDR2 is SYGVKD. V lost 6 bases and J 3 bases, leaving 11 bases between the germline ends. CDR3 DNA sequence: TGTGCCATCAGCATGCAGGGGTACACCGGGGAGCTGTTTTTT. This gives the protein CAISMQGYTGELFF.

This clonotype occurred a few times. J is TRBJ2-1 and V is TRBV27; 11 positions match TRBD2. Germline CDR1 reads MNHEY; CDR2 reads SMNVEV (reference sequence). J lost 6 bases, V lost 1 base, and 5 bases had no gene match. There are 16 residues in the CDR3. The CDR3 coding sequence is TGTGCCAGCAGTTTATATCTAGCGGGGGGTGGCAATGAGCAGTTCTTC. It codes for CASSLYLAGGGNEQFF.

Regarding this clonotype: This CDR3 fails to terminate in the conserved phenylalanine or tryptophan, so it likely reflects a read error. The chain links TRBV4-1 to TRBJ1-4; D ambiguous. Trimming removed 0 bases from V and 5 bases from J, with 13 bases in between. This CDR3 is 16 amino acids long. Germline lookup yields CDR1 MGHRA and CDR2 YSYEKL. The CDR3 spells CASSQDYWVLNEKLFC. The CDR3, as DNA: TGCGCCAGCAGCCAAGATTACTGGGTCCTAAATGAAAAACTGTTTTGT.

The table lists this clonotype with a few counts. J is TRBJ2-1 and V is TRBV27, with D hard to call. The ends were cut back, 3 bases at V and 0 bases at J, with 9 bases in the middle. The germline V gene has CDR1 MNHEY and CDR2 SMNVEV (reference sequence). The CDR3 runs 15 residues. Here the CDR3 reads CASSFARSSYNEQFF. Here the CDR3 DNA reads TGTGCCAGCAGTTTTGCCAGGAGCTCCTACAATGAGCAGTTCTTC.

The chain is built from TRBV20-1 and TRBJ2-5; 9 bases fit TRBD2. This CDR3 has 16 amino acids. After removal of 8 bases from V and 0 bases from J, the junction contained 13 bases not matched to a gene. CDR1 and CDR2 from the germline V gene are DFQATT and SNEGSKA (reference sequence). The CDR3 DNA sequence: TGCAGTCCCCTCGGGGAGCGGGGGGTGTACCAAGAGACCCAGTACTTC. This gives the protein CSPLGERGVYQETQYF.

This clonotype was detected many times. J is TRBJ1-2 and V is TRBV20-1; no clear D. The V end lost 3 bases, the J end lost 3 bases, and 11 bases lay between the germline ends. Germline V lookup: CDR1 DFQATT, CDR2 SNEGSKA (reference sequence). The CDR3 is made up of 13 amino acids. The CDR3 DNA sequence: TGCAGTGCTAGTCACATGGGCGACTATGGCTACACCTTC. Its protein is CSASHMGDYGYTF.

Here the CDR3 reads CASSSPGAGDEQYF. The CDR3 DNA reads TGCGCCAGCAGCTCCCCCGGAGCGGGAGACGAGCAGTACTTC. The chain has TRBV5-1 and TRBJ2-7; 8 positions match TRBD2. This CDR3 spans 14 amino acids. The V gene's germline CDR1 is SGHRS and CDR2 YFSETQ. The ends lost 3 bases at V and 5 bases at J; junction bases unmatched: 7.

The sample holds a few counts of this clonotype. The chain joins TRBV3-1 to TRBJ2-1, with 9 positions matching TRBD2. The ends lost 0 bases at V and 4 bases at J; junction bases unmatched: 1. The germline gives CDR1 LGHDT, CDR2 YNNKEL (reference sequence). This CDR3 spans 15 amino acids. This CDR3 reads CASSQDSGGYNEQFF. Here the CDR3 DNA reads TGTGCCAGCAGCCAAGATAGCGGGGGATACAATGAGCAGTTCTTC.

The J gene is TRBJ2-7, the V gene TRBV9, with D unresolved. This CDR3 spans 13 amino acids. Trimming took off 0 bases at V and 6 bases at J, with 10 bases between the two ends. From germline, CDR1 is SGDLS and CDR2 YYNGEE. The CDR3 nucleotides read TGTGCCAGCAGCGTAGAGGTGTCGGGCGAGCAGTACTTC. Protein: CASSVEVSGEQYF. Together with reference TRBV9 and TRBJ2-7, the CDR3 gives the full variable domain: DSGVTQTPKHLITATGQRVTLRCSPRSGDLSVYWYQQSLDQGLQFLIQYYNGEERAKGNILERFSAQQFPDLHSELNLSSLELGDSALYFCASSVEVSGEQYFGPGTRLTVT.

The chain combines TRBV20-1 with TRBJ1-2; 11 nucleotides align to TRBD1. Germline values: CDR1 DFQATT, CDR2 SNEGSKA (reference sequence). The CDR3 is 16 residues long. The CDR3 coding sequence is TGCCAGGGGGGGGATGGGACAGGGGGTGACGGCTATGGCTACACCTTC. Its translation: CQGGDGTGGDGYGYTF.

The J gene is TRBJ2-3, the V gene TRBV29-1; D is perhaps TRBD1 (6 bases). The CDR3 covers 13 residues. Germline V gene lookup returns CDR1 SQVTM and CDR2 ANQGSEA. V dropped 8 bases and J dropped 4 bases, with 16 bases sitting between them. CDR3 sequence reads: CSLEMGAPDTQYF. The CDR3 region has the DNA TGCAGCCTCGAGATGGGGGCCCCAGATACGCAGTATTTT.

This clonotype was counted a few times. V is TRBV11-2 and J is TRBJ2-7; D call uncertain. The CDR3 spans 14 residues. The V gene lost 7 bases and the J gene lost 3 bases, with 16 bases spanning the gap. Germline assignment: CDR1 SGHAT and CDR2 FQNNGV. The CDR3 region has the DNA TGTGCCAGCACCAAGTCGTCAGCGCTCTACGAGCAGTACTTC. It translates to CASTKSSALYEQYF.

This clonotype has only a few counts. The chain uses TRBV5-8 and TRBJ1-1; D not resolved. The CDR3 spans 14 residues. Germline CDR1 reads SGHTS; CDR2 reads YDEGEE. V was shortened by 0 bases and J by 4 bases, with 10 bases between the two germline ends. The CDR3 loop is CASSLEVGVTEAFF. CDR3 sequence (DNA): TGTGCCAGCAGCTTGGAGGTCGGGGTCACTGAAGCTTTCTTT. Drawing the rest from reference TRBV5-8 and TRBJ1-1, the complete variable domain is EAGVTQSPTHLIKTRGQQATLRCSPISGHTSVYWYQQALGLGLQFLLWYDEGEERNRGNFPPRFSGRQFPNYSSELNVNALELEDSALYLCASSLEVGVTEAFFGQGTRLTVV.

There are a few counts of this clonotype. The chain uses TRBV6-2 or TRBV6-3 and TRBJ1-1; D is unresolved. Germline CDR1 MNHEY, CDR2 SVGEGT. The CDR3 length is 14 residues. Trimming cost V 7 bases and J 7 bases, with 19 bases left between them. CDR3: CASTPAWVFSEAFF. CDR3 sequence (DNA): TGTGCCAGCACTCCTGCTTGGGTTTTTAGTGAAGCTTTCTTT.

This clonotype occurred many times. This rearrangement joins TRBV12-3 or TRBV12-4 to TRBJ1-5; D is perhaps TRBD1 (6 bases). CDR3 length equals 14 residues. V was shortened by 2 bases and J by 6 bases, with 11 bases between the two germline ends. The CDR3 is CASSLTGGGQPQHF. In DNA form, the CDR3 reads TGTGCCAGCAGTTTAACGGGAGGGGGTCAGCCCCAGCATTTT.

In this sample, this clonotype turned up a few times. The J gene is TRBJ2-1, the V gene TRBV2, with a weak D call TRBD1 (5 bases). The CDR3 is 11 residues long. The germline CDR1 and CDR2 sequences are SNHLY and FYNNEI. V dropped 6 bases and J dropped 8 bases, with 8 bases sitting between them. The CDR3 region is CASRQVYEQFF. CDR3 DNA: TGTGCCAGCAGACAGGTGTATGAGCAGTTCTTC.

This clonotype was detected only a few times. The chain carries TRBV20-1 and TRBJ2-7; TRBD2 aligns across 9 bases. This CDR3 is built from 15 residues. Germline loops: CDR1 DFQATT, CDR2 SNEGSKA (reference sequence). V lost 3 bases, J lost 4 bases, and 10 bases stayed unmatched. The CDR3 sequence: CSASGLAGKLYEQYF. CDR3 in DNA: TGCAGTGCTAGCGGTCTAGCGGGGAAATTATACGAGCAGTACTTC.

The chain links TRBV11-2 to TRBJ2-5; D is perhaps TRBD2 (7 bases). CDR1 and CDR2 (germline): SGHAT, FQNNGV. CDR3 length: 15 residues. The V gene lost 2 bases and the J gene lost 5 bases, with 15 bases spanning the gap. The CDR3 loop is CASSLFREGGETQYF. The CDR3 bases are TGTGCCAGCAGCTTATTCAGGGAGGGGGGGGAGACCCAGTACTTC.

This clonotype was detected a few times. This CDR3 reads CAISDTQFLRQDGNTIYF. The CDR3 DNA reads as TGTGCCATCAGTGACACACAATTCTTACGCCAGGACGGAAACACCATATATTTT. The genes are TRBV10-3 and TRBJ1-3; D gene unclear. This CDR3 comprises 18 residues. Trimming stripped 3 bases from V and 4 bases from J, with 22 bases between. CDR1 ENHRY and CDR2 SYGVKD come from the germline V gene.

The rearrangement uses TRBV11-2 and TRBJ2-7; D not certain. The V and J ends lost 3 bases and 5 bases respectively, with 8 bases between them. Germline V gene data show CDR1 as SGHAT and CDR2 as FQNNGV. The CDR3 length is 12 residues. CDR3 nucleotides: TGTGCCAGCAGCTTCGGATTCAACGAGCAGTACTTC. The encoded protein is CASSFGFNEQYF.

This chain links TRBV9 with TRBJ2-3; D ambiguous. V dropped 4 bases and J dropped 2 bases, with 17 bases sitting between them. This CDR3 is 16 amino acids long. Germline V gene data show CDR1 as SGDLS and CDR2 as YYNGEE. As DNA, the CDR3 is TGTGCCAGCAGCCCCGATGACGGTTACTACACAGATACGCAGTATTTT. It specifies CASSPDDGYYTDTQYF.

The chain carries TRBV3-1 and TRBJ2-3; 9 bases agree with TRBD2. The CDR3 is 17 residues long. The trim removed 2 bases at V and 5 bases at J, leaving 11 bases unmatched. Germline CDR1 reads LGHDT; CDR2 reads YNNKEL (reference sequence). The DNA of the CDR3 is TGTGCCAGCAGCCAATTTGCGGGGGGGCTTGAAATAGATACGCAGTATTTT. Protein sequence: CASSQFAGGLEIDTQYF.

This clonotype was seen more than once but under ten times. CDR3 sequence: CASSGVALPGELFF. CDR3 DNA: TGTGCCAGCAGTGGCGTGGCATTGCCCGGGGAGCTGTTTTTT. The chain has TRBV6-1 and TRBJ2-2; D uncertain. This CDR3 has 14 amino acids. Trimming removed 4 bases from V and 6 bases from J, with 12 bases in between. In germline, CDR1 is MNHNS, CDR2 SASEGT.

This clonotype was recorded many times. The J gene is TRBJ1-1, the V gene TRBV3-1; TRBD1 is a possible D gene (5 bases). The germline CDR1 and CDR2 sequences are LGHDT and YNNKEL (reference sequence). The ends were cut back, 4 bases at V and 3 bases at J, with 18 bases in the middle. The CDR3 runs 16 residues. The CDR3 loop is CASSPGSFGGDTEAFF. The CDR3 region has the DNA TGTGCCAGCAGCCCAGGCTCATTTGGGGGGGACACTGAAGCTTTCTTT.

This clonotype was seen a handful of times. The rearrangement joins TRBV5-1 to TRBJ2-7, with TRBD2 matching over 11 bases. CDR1 is SGHRS, CDR2 YFSETQ, per germline. The CDR3 is 16 residues long. After removal of 5 bases from V and 3 bases from J, the junction contained 10 bases not matched to a gene. The CDR3 DNA reads as TGCGCCAGCAGTTCCTTGGAGACTAGCGGGGACTACGAGCAGTACTTC. Protein sequence: CASSSLETSGDYEQYF.

V is TRBV12-3 or TRBV12-4 and J is TRBJ2-4; tentatively, D is TRBD1 or TRBD2 (5 bases each). Trimming shortened V by 5 bases and J by 0 bases, and 14 bases separated the two germline ends. There are 16 residues in the CDR3. CDR3 in amino acids: CASSPPGALAKNIQYF. The CDR3 DNA follows: TGTGCCAGCAGTCCCCCCGGGGCACTAGCCAAAAACATTCAGTACTTC.

This clonotype was recorded once. One junction end disagrees with the germline gene, perhaps due to a read error. The rearrangement uses TRBV5-5 and TRBJ2-7; 7 nucleotides agree with TRBD1. The CDR3 spans 14 residues. Germline V lookup: CDR1 SGHKS, CDR2 YYEKEE (reference sequence). CDR3 in DNA: TGTGCCAGCCGCTTCGAGGGGGCATGGAGCGAGCAGTACTTC. Translated, it gives CASRFEGAWSEQYF. The whole variable domain, filled in from reference TRBV5-5 and TRBJ2-7, reads DAGVTQSPTHLIKTRGQQVTLRCSPISGHKSVSWYQQVLGQGPQFIFQYYEKEERGRGNFPDRFSARQFPNYSSELNVNALLLGDSALYLCASRFEGAWSEQYFGPGTRLTVT.